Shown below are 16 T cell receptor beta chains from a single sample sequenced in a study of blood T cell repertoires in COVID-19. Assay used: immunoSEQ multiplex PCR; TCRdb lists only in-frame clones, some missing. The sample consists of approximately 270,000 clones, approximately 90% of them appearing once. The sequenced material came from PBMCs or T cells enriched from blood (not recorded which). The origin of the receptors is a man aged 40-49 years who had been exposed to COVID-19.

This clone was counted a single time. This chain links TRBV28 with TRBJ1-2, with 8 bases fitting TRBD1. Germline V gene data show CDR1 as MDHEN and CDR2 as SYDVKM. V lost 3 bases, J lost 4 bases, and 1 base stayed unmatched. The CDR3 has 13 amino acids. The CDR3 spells CASSLQGAYGYTF. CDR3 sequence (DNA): TGTGCCAGCAGTTTGCAGGGGGCCTATGGCTACACCTTC.

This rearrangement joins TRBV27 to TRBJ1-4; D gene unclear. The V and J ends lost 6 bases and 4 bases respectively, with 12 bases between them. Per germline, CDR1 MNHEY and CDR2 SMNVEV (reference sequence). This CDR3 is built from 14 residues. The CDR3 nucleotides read TGTGCCAGCAGCCCACGGGTTTATAATGAAAAACTGTTTTTT. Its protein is CASSPRVYNEKLFF.

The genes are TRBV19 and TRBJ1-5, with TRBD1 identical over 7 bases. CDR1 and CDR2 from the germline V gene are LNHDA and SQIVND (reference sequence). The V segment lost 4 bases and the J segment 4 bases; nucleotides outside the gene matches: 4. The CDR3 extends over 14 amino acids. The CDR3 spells CASSKGQLNQPQHF. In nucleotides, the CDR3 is TGTGCCAGTAGTAAGGGACAGCTTAATCAGCCCCAGCATTTT.

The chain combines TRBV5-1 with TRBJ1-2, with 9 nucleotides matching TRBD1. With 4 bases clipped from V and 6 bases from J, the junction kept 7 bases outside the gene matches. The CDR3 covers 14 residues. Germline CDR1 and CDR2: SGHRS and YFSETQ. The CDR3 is CASSPDRGLDGYTF. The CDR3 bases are TGCGCCAGCAGCCCGGACAGGGGTCTGGATGGCTACACCTTC.

CDR3 nucleotides: TGTGCCAGCCAGGGACTAGCGGAGATGTACAATGAGCAGTTCTTC. Translated: CASQGLAEMYNEQFF. This sequence joins TRBV5-4 and TRBJ2-1; 11 bases line up with TRBD2. CDR3 length: 15 amino acids. V was clipped by 7 bases and J by 4 bases; unmatched bases: 7. In germline, CDR1 is SGHNT, CDR2 YYREEE (reference sequence). Full variable domain (remainder filled in from reference TRBV5-4 and TRBJ2-1): ETGVTQSPTHLIKTRGQQVTLRCSSQSGHNTVSWYQQALGQGPQFIFQYYREEENGRGNFPPRFSGLQFPNYSSELNVNALELDDSALYLCASQGLAEMYNEQFFGPGTRLTVL.

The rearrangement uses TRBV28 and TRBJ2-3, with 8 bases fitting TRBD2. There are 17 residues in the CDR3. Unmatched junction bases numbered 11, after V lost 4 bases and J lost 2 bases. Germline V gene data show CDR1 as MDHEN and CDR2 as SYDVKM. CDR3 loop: CASSSLSLAVDTDTQYF. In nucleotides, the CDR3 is TGTGCCAGCAGTTCCCTCTCACTAGCGGTGGACACAGATACGCAGTATTTT.

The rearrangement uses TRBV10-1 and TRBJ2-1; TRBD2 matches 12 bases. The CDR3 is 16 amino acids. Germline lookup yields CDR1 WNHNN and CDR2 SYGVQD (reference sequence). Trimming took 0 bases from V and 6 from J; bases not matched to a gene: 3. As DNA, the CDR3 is TGCGCCAGCAGTGAGTCCCTAGCGGGAGGGTCCAATGAGCAGTTCTTC. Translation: CASSESLAGGSNEQFF.

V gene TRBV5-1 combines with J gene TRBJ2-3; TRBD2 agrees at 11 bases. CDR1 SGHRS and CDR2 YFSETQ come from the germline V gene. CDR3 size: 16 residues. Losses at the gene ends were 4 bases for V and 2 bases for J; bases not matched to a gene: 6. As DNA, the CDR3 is TGCGCCAGCAGCCAGGGGACTAGCGGAAACACAGATACGCAGTATTTT. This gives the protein CASSQGTSGNTDTQYF.

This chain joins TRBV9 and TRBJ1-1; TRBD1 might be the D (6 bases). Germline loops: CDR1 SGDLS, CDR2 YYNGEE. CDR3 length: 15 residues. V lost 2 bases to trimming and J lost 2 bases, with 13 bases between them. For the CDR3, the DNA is TGTGCCAGCAGCGTGGGACACTCAGCAAACACTGAAGCTTTCTTT. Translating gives CASSVGHSANTEAFF. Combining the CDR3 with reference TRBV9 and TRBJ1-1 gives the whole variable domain DSGVTQTPKHLITATGQRVTLRCSPRSGDLSVYWYQQSLDQGLQFLIQYYNGEERAKGNILERFSAQQFPDLHSELNLSSLELGDSALYFCASSVGHSANTEAFFGQGTRLTVV.

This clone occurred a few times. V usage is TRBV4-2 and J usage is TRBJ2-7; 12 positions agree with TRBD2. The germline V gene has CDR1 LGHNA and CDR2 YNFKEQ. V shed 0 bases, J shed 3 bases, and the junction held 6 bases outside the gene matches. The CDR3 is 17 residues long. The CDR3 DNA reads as TGTGCCAGCAGCCAAGAAGGGCTAGCGGGAGGGAGCTACGAGCAGTACTTC. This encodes CASSQEGLAGGSYEQYF.

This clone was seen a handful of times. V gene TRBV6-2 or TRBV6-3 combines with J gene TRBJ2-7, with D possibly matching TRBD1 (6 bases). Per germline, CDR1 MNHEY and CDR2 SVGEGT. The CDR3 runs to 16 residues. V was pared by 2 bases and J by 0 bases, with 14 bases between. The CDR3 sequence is CASSYVRTVSSYEQYF. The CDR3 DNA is TGTGCCAGCAGTTACGTTAGGACAGTGAGCTCCTACGAGCAGTACTTC.

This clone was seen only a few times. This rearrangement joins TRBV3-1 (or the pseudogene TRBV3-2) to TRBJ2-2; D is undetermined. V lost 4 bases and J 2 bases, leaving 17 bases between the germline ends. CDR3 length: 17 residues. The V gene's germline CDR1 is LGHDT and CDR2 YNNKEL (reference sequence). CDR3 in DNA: TGTGCCAGCAGCCCTGATCCGAGAGCCCCCAACACCGGGGAGCTGTTTTTT. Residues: CASSPDPRAPNTGELFF.

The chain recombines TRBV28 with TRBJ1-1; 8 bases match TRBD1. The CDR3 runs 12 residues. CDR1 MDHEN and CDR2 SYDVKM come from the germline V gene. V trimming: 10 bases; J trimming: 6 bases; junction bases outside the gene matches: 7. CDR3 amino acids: CATRTGPAEAFF. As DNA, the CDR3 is TGTGCCACCCGGACAGGGCCGGCTGAAGCTTTCTTT.

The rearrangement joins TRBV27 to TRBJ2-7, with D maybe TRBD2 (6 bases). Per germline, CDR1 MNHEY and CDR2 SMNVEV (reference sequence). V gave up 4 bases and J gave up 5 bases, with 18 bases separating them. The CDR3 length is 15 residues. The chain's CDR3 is CASSSILAQSHEQYF. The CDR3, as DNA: TGTGCCAGCAGTTCCATACTAGCTCAGAGCCACGAGCAGTACTTC.

In DNA form, the CDR3 reads TGTGCCAGCAGCGTCGGACAGTCCTACGAGCAGTACTTC. This encodes CASSVGQSYEQYF. The chain uses TRBV5-4 and TRBJ2-7, with a possible D match to TRBD1 (6 bases). The CDR3 has 13 residues. Germline V gene lookup returns CDR1 SGHNT and CDR2 YYREEE (reference sequence). The V end lost 4 bases, the J end lost 1 base, and 9 bases lay between the germline ends.

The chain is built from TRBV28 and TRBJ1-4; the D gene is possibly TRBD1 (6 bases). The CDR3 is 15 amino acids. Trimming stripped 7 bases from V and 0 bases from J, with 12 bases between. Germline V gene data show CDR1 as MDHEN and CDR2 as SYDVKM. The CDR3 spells CASTGAVATNEKLFF. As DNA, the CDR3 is TGTGCCAGCACAGGGGCCGTGGCAACTAATGAAAAACTGTTTTTT.